This T cell receptor (beta chain) derives from a study of regulatory T cells in long-lasting Graves disease. As for time point: newly diagnosed GD, antithyroid drugs for less than 3 months. After RNA was extracted from PBMCs, the TCR library was made from it. To make TCR beta libraries, researchers used iRepertoire HTBI primers and Arm-PCR of CDR3 regions. One entry per CDR3 protein, called by TCRdb with MiXCR from the multiplex PCR reads. Of a few hundred thousand distinct CDR3 sequences listed, 10% to 15% are singletons. The study's findings and limits: Patients whose Graves' disease persisted exhibited lower TCR diversity than those newly diagnosed.

This clonotype was recorded at least ten times. Its antigen remains unknown. Germline CDR1 and CDR2: SGHDN and FVKESK. The CDR3 runs 15 residues. V dropped 4 bases and J dropped 2; count of bases not matched to a gene: 7. Separately, the same data were catalogued under a study of T cells in Graves' hyperthyroidism and ophthalmopathy. That paper adds: Diagnoses rested on clinical symptoms, serum thyroxine and TRAb, thyroid ultrasound and orbital computed tomography. HTBI primers were used for first-round RT-PCR of the TCR CDR3.

Sequencing was performed on peripheral blood mononuclear cells (PBMCs), taken at new diagnosis, from a patient treated with antithyroid drugs. The rearrangement uses TRBV14 and TRBJ2-7, with 8 bases matching TRBD2. The clonotype originates from a young woman with Graves disease. The DNA of the CDR3 is TGTGCCAGCAGCCGATATAGCGGGACAACCTACGAGCAGTACTTC. Its translation: CASSRYSGTTYEQYF.